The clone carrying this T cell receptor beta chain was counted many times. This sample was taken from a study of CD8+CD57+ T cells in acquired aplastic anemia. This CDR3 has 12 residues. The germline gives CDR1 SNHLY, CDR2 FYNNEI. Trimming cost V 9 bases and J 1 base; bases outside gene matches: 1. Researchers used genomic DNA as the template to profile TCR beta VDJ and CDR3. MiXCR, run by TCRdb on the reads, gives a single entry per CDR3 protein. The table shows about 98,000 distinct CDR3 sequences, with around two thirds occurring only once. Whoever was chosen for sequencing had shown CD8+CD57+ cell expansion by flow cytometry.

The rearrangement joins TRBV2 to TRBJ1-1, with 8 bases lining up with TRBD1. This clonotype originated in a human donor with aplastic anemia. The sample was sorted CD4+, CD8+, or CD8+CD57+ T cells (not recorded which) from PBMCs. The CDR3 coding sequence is TGTGCCAGGGACAGGGAGAACACTGAAGCTTTCTTT. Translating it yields CARDRENTEAFF.